The sequence of this TCR beta chain was determined in a study of blood T cells in healthy people across ages. Study-wide findings and caveats: Donor CMV status, an unknown factor, possibly confounded changes in expanded clonotypes. It was the long-lived donors that had more naive CD4+ cells and higher diversity than aged donors. Roughly linearly, TCR beta diversity per million T cells fell as age increased.

This clonotype was recorded at least ten times. Its antigen remains unknown. V gave up 4 bases and J gave up 1 base, with 16 bases separating them. The CDR3 loop spans 15 amino acids. The germline V gene encodes CDR1 DFQATT and CDR2 SNEGSKA (reference sequence). Alongside a J-beta primer mix, a sample-barcoded 5' primer served in a second PCR lasting roughly 6 to 11 cycles. MiXCR was run by TCRdb on the 5' RACE reads, yielding one entry per CDR3 protein. The sample shows about 1,500,000 distinct CDR3 sequences, roughly 27% of them seen only once. The chain uses TRBV20-1 and TRBJ2-5, with D maybe TRBD2 (7 bases). This TCR was recovered from a woman between 25 and 40 years old in good health. Sequencing used blood. CDR3 loop: CSAIKEGGSQETQYF. The CDR3 coding sequence is TGCAGTGCTATCAAGGAGGGGGGGTCCCAAGAGACCCAGTACTTC.